What follows are 25 T cell receptor beta chains derived from one specimen sequenced in a study of CD8 T cells in ankylosing spondylitis. TCRdb fed the 5' RACE reads into MiXCR, producing one record per CDR3 protein. The repertoire holds 150,000 to 200,000 distinct CDR3 sequences, around a sixth seen once, with roughly 4% in the top ten. Sequencing was performed on blood, either unsorted or a sorted T cell fraction (not recorded which). These receptors all come from a male donor under 30 with ankylosing spondylitis or in good health (not recorded which).

This clonotype was seen many times. This chain uses TRBV12-3 or TRBV12-4 with TRBJ2-7; D may correspond to TRBD1 or TRBD2 (5 bases each). Trimming left V 0 bases short and J 0 bases short, with 6 bases between. The CDR3 has 14 residues. The CDR3: CASSLAGRSYEQYF. Written as DNA, the CDR3 is TGTGCCAGCAGTTTAGCGGGACGCTCCTACGAGCAGTACTTC.

The gene calls are TRBV7-6 and TRBJ2-7; maybe TRBD2 (6 bases). Trimming removed 1 base from V and 4 bases from J, with 14 bases in between. The germline V gene encodes CDR1 SGHVS and CDR2 FNYEAQ. The CDR3 sequence is 15 residues long. CDR3 coding DNA: TGTGCCAGCAGCTTAGATGTGGGGACTGCGTACGAGCAGTACTTC. Translated, it gives CASSLDVGTAYEQYF.

This clonotype turned up a few times. V and J are TRBV20-1 and TRBJ2-7; TRBD1 agrees at 10 bases. Germline assignment: CDR1 DFQATT and CDR2 SNEGSKA (reference sequence). This CDR3 has 13 amino acids. The CDR3 reads CRKPGTGACEQYF. The CDR3 DNA follows: TGCAGGAAGCCCGGGACAGGGGCCTGCGAGCAGTACTTC.

The rearrangement uses TRBV20-1 and TRBJ2-5; tentative D call: TRBD2 (6 bases). Germline V gene lookup returns CDR1 DFQATT and CDR2 SNEGSKA (reference sequence). V shed 6 bases and J shed 1 base, with 12 bases lying between them. The CDR3 has 13 residues. CDR3 amino acids: CSALAWSQETQYF. In nucleotides, the CDR3 is TGCAGTGCACTAGCCTGGAGCCAAGAGACCCAGTACTTC.

This clonotype was seen at least ten times. V usage is TRBV27 and J usage is TRBJ2-1; D ambiguous. CDR1 is MNHEY, CDR2 SMNVEV, per germline (reference sequence). The CDR3 is 15 residues long. V lost 3 bases, J lost 5 bases, and 14 bases lay in between. The CDR3 is CASSFGPGPNNEQFF. The DNA for the CDR3 is TGTGCCAGCAGTTTTGGCCCCGGCCCGAACAATGAGCAGTTCTTC.

This clonotype was counted ten times or more. This chain joins TRBV18 and TRBJ2-5; possible D gene TRBD1, 6 bases. In germline, CDR1 is KGHSH, CDR2 LQKENI. V was shortened by 2 bases and J by 2 bases, with 24 bases between the two germline ends. The CDR3 has 19 amino acids. The CDR3 DNA reads TGTGCCAGCTCACCAGGTTTTTCGTGCCTACAGGGAAAACAAGAGACCCAGTACTTC. Translation gives CASSPGFSCLQGKQETQYF.

This clonotype was seen repeatedly, ten times or more. CDR3 protein: CASSQGLAGEQFF. The CDR3 DNA follows: TGTGCCAGCAGCCAAGGGCTAGCGGGAGAGCAGTTCTTC. The rearrangement joins TRBV14 to TRBJ2-1; 9 bases agree with TRBD2. The V gene end was trimmed by 1 base and the J gene end by 10 bases; junction bases not matched to a gene: 2. Germline values: CDR1 SGHDN, CDR2 FVKESK. The CDR3 has 13 residues.

This clonotype was observed many times. J is TRBJ2-2 and V is TRBV15; a possible D gene is TRBD2 (6 bases). From germline, CDR1 is LNHNV and CDR2 YYDKDF (reference sequence). The CDR3 loop spans 17 amino acids. Trimming left V 0 bases short and J 4 bases short, with 15 bases between. Written as DNA, the CDR3 is TGTGCCACCAGCAGAGATTTGGAGATGGGGGGCACCGGGGAGCTGTTTTTT. Its translation: CATSRDLEMGGTGELFF.

This clonotype was seen repeatedly, ten times or more. The chain uses TRBV28 and TRBJ2-3; 9 bases agree with TRBD2. Trimming removed 10 bases from V and 4 bases from J; junction bases left unmatched: 9. Germline CDR1 is MDHEN and CDR2 is SYDVKM. This CDR3 is built from 14 residues. In DNA form, the CDR3 reads TGTGCCACCTTGCGGGGGGGAATCGCAGATACGCAGTATTTT. It yields the protein CATLRGGIADTQYF.

This clonotype was counted many times. The rearrangement uses TRBV20-1 and TRBJ2-5, with 9 bases that match TRBD1. With V trimmed by 4 bases and J by 1 base, 10 bases remained unmatched. The germline V gene encodes CDR1 DFQATT and CDR2 SNEGSKA (reference sequence). CDR3 size: 16 residues. CDR3 bases: TGCAGTGCTACAACAGGGGGCACAACCCTCCAAGAGACCCAGTACTTC. Protein: CSATTGGTTLQETQYF.

This clonotype was found many times. This sequence joins TRBV5-1 and TRBJ2-2; 14 bases agree with TRBD2. Trimming removed 3 bases from V and 6 bases from J; junction bases left unmatched: 7. This CDR3 is 17 amino acids long. Germline CDR1 is SGHRS and CDR2 is YFSETQ. The CDR3 sequence is CASSSRGTSGSAGELFF. The CDR3 coding sequence is TGCGCCAGCAGCTCACGCGGGACTAGCGGGAGTGCCGGGGAGCTGTTTTTT.

The chain carries TRBV10-2 and TRBJ2-1; TRBD1 is a possible D gene (5 bases). This CDR3 is built from 15 residues. CDR1 WSHSY and CDR2 SAAADI come from the germline V gene. V was trimmed by 1 base and J by 9 bases, leaving 16 bases between them. In DNA, the CDR3 is TGCGCCAGCAGTGAGTTGGGGCGTGCCGCCGGTGAGCAGTTCTTC. Translating it yields CASSELGRAAGEQFF.

This clonotype was seen repeatedly, ten times or more. The chain joins TRBV12-3 or TRBV12-4 to TRBJ2-1, with TRBD2 matching 11 bases. There are 19 residues in the CDR3. V shed 7 bases and J 1 base; nucleotides not matched to a gene: 15. This CDR3 reads CASKTKGVLAGGSYNEQFF. The CDR3 DNA reads as TGTGCCAGCAAAACAAAAGGGGTTTTAGCGGGAGGGTCCTACAATGAGCAGTTCTTC.

The CDR3 DNA follows: TGTGCCAGCAGCTTACTTTCGGCGGGAGGGAGTTACGAGCAGTACTTC. Translating it yields CASSLLSAGGSYEQYF. The gene calls are TRBV7-2 and TRBJ2-7; TRBD2 matches at 9 bases. The CDR3 is made up of 16 amino acids. Germline trimming cut 2 bases from V and 4 bases from J; bases unmatched to any gene: 9. The germline V gene encodes CDR1 SGHTA and CDR2 FQGNSA.

This chain uses TRBV7-6 with TRBJ2-7; 10 positions match TRBD1. V dropped 3 bases and J dropped 7; count of bases not matched to a gene: 9. The CDR3 spans 15 residues. The germline V gene encodes CDR1 SGHVS and CDR2 FNYEAQ. CDR3 loop: CASSFAGQGRDEQYF. The CDR3 region has the DNA TGTGCCAGCAGCTTCGCGGGACAGGGGAGAGATGAGCAGTACTTC.

The CDR3 sequence: CSVDTDTTYNEQFF. The CDR3 DNA reads as TGCAGCGTTGATACGGACACAACCTACAATGAGCAGTTCTTC. The V call is TRBV29-1, the J call TRBJ2-1, with D maybe TRBD1 (5 bases). The CDR3 is made up of 14 amino acids. In germline, CDR1 is SQVTM, CDR2 ANQGSEA. Trimming shortened V by 3 bases and J by 2 bases, and 11 bases separated the two germline ends.

This clonotype was seen ten or more times. The chain links TRBV7-9 to TRBJ2-1; either TRBD1 or TRBD2 may supply D (5 bases each). V was cut by 6 bases and J by 5 bases, with 20 bases left in between. The CDR3 spans 16 residues. The germline V gene has CDR1 SEHNR and CDR2 FQNEAQ (reference sequence). CDR3 amino acids: CASRRGFREGDNEQFF. CDR3 in DNA: TGTGCCAGCAGAAGAGGGTTCAGGGAAGGGGACAATGAGCAGTTCTTC.

This clonotype was seen at least ten times. The chain joins TRBV4-2 to TRBJ2-3; 7 positions agree with TRBD2. Germline V gives CDR1 LGHNA, CDR2 YNFKEQ. Trimming cost V 0 bases and J 1 base; bases outside gene matches: 4. This CDR3 is 16 amino acids long. CDR3 coding DNA: TGTGCCAGCAGCCAAGATTTGCGGGAGCGCACAGATACGCAGTATTTT. Translation gives CASSQDLRERTDTQYF.

The chain couples TRBV4-1 to TRBJ1-5, with 8 bases lining up with TRBD1. The V gene end was trimmed by 5 bases and the J gene end by 2 bases; junction bases not matched to a gene: 5. The germline gives CDR1 MGHRA, CDR2 YSYEKL. CDR3 length: 15 residues. DNA of the CDR3: TGCGCCAGCAGCAAGACAGGGGCTGGCAATCAGCCCCAGCATTTT. Its protein product is CASSKTGAGNQPQHF.

In its sample, this clonotype was seen many times. The chain uses TRBV12-3 or TRBV12-4 and TRBJ1-1; 9 bases match TRBD1. J gave up 5 bases and V 6 bases, and 10 bases lay outside the gene matches. The CDR3 covers 15 residues. CDR3 nucleotide sequence: TGTGCCAGCAGCGGAACAGGGGGCTTAGAGACTGAAGCTTTCTTT. Protein sequence: CASSGTGGLETEAFF.

This clonotype has at least ten counts. CDR3 region: CASSLGSGDAPQFF. The CDR3, as DNA: TGTGCCAGCAGCCTCGGAAGCGGAGACGCCCCCCAGTTCTTC. The chain links TRBV7-9 to TRBJ2-1; weak D call: TRBD2 (5 bases). There are 14 residues in the CDR3. Trimming took off 5 bases at V and 13 bases at J, with 21 bases between the two ends. Germline CDR1 SEHNR, CDR2 FQNEAQ (reference sequence).

This clonotype occurred a few times. This chain connects TRBV12-3 or TRBV12-4 to TRBJ2-2, with D uncertain. The V and J ends lost 6 bases and 4 bases respectively, with 9 bases between them. This CDR3 comprises 13 residues. The CDR3 sequence is CASSRRSTGELFF. DNA for the CDR3: TGTGCCAGCAGCCGACGTTCCACCGGGGAGCTGTTTTTT.

This clonotype appeared a few times. This chain connects TRBV12-3 or TRBV12-4 to TRBJ2-2; 14 bases match TRBD2. This CDR3 contains 16 residues. Trimming cost V 5 bases and J 8 bases; bases outside gene matches: 7. CDR3 DNA: TGTGCCAGCAGTCTGGGACTAGCGGGAGTAACAGGGGAGCTGTTTTTT. Translating it yields CASSLGLAGVTGELFF.

This clonotype appeared many times. The gene calls are TRBV29-1 and TRBJ2-1; D could derive from TRBD1 or TRBD2 (5 bases each). The germline gives CDR1 SQVTM, CDR2 ANQGSEA. The CDR3 is 10 residues long. V was trimmed by 7 bases and J by 9 bases, leaving 10 bases between them. For the CDR3, the DNA is TGCAGCGCCGGGACCCTTGAGCAGTTCTTC. Amino acid sequence: CSAGTLEQFF.

This clonotype was detected ten times or more. The rearrangement joins TRBV12-5 to TRBJ1-1, with D possibly TRBD1 on 5 matching bases. Trimming shortened V by 5 bases and J by 7 bases, and 11 bases separated the two germline ends. CDR1 is LGHNT and CDR2 is FRNRAP in the germline V gene. The CDR3 contains 12 residues. CDR3 DNA sequence: TGTGCTAGTGGTCCAGACAGCCTTGAAGCTTTCTTT. It encodes CASGPDSLEAFF.